The entry that follows covers one T cell receptor beta chain sequence. This sample is part of a study of blood T cell repertoires in COVID-19. For the study at large: The study drew acute and convalescent COVID-19 samples from the United States, Italy and Spain. In each case, the material was cDNA or gDNA derived from T cells, B-cell-depleted T cells, or PBMCs.

Authors' data handling: For nucleated cells, counts were estimated from reference gene primer amplification. Here immunoSEQ multiplex PCR was the method, and the copy in TCRdb shows in-frame clones only, minus some. V and J calls plus clone size are reproduced from that table; the DNA served to infer D and trimming. The data contain some 76,000 clones, 75% to 90% of them seen just once; the ten biggest clones take up approximately 0.59%. CDR3 length: 13 amino acids. V shed 2 bases and J shed 5 bases, with 8 bases lying between them. Germline CDR1 is KGHDR and CDR2 is SFDVKD. This TCR came from a man aged 60 to 75 with acute or convalescent COVID-19. The chain employs TRBV24-1 and TRBJ2-5, with unresolved D. Material: peripheral blood. The CDR3 spells CATSDSHQETQYF. As DNA, the CDR3 is TGTGCCACCAGTGATTCGCATCAGGAGACCCAGTACTTC.